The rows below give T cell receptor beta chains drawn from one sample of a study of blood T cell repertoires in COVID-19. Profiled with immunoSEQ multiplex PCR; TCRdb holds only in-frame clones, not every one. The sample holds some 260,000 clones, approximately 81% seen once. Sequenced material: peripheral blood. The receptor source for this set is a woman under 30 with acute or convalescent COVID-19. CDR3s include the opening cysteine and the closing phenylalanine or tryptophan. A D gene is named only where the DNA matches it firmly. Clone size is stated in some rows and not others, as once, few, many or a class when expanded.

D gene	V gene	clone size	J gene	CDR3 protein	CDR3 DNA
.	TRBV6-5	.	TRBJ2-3	CASRFGETSTDTQYF	TGTGCCAGCCGTTTCGGGGAGACTAGCACAGATACGCAGTATTTT
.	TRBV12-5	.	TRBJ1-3	CASGLDQRNTIYF	TGTGCTAGTGGTTTGGATCAGAGAAACACCATATATTTT
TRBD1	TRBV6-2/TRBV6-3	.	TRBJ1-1	CASSPWTGEVGTEAFF	TGTGCCAGCAGTCCCTGGACAGGGGAGGTAGGCACTGAAGCTTTCTTT
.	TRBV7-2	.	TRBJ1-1	CASSSGQNTEAFF	TGTGCCAGCAGCTCAGGACAGAACACTGAAGCTTTCTTT
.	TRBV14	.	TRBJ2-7	CASSQLAYEQYF	TGTGCCAGCAGCCAACTAGCTTACGAGCAGTACTTC
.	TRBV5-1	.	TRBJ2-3	CASSPYGTNTDTQYF	TGCGCCAGCAGCCCCTACGGGACAAACACAGATACGCAGTATTTT
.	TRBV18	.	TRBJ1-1	CASSPRITEAFF	TGTGCCAGCTCACCCAGAATCACTGAAGCTTTCTTT
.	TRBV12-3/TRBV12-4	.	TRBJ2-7	CASSLGRGDEQYF	TGTGCCAGCAGTTTGGGAAGGGGTGACGAGCAGTACTTC
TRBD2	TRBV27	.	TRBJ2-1	CASSSRTSGAYNEQFF	TGTGCCAGCAGTTCCCGGACTAGCGGGGCCTACAATGAGCAGTTCTTC
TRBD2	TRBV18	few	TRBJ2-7	CASSPPGLATSYEQYF	TGTGCCAGCTCACCACCGGGACTAGCGACCTCCTACGAGCAGTACTTC
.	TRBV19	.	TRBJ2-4	CATRGYPAKNIQYF	TGTGCCACCCGGGGGTACCCGGCCAAAAACATTCAGTACTTC
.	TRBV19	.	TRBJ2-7	CASSIAGIPSTEQYF	TGTGCCAGTAGTATTGCAGGGATTCCTTCAACCGAGCAGTACTTC
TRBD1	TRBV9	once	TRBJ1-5	CASSVGGQADQPQHF	TGTGCCAGCAGCGTAGGGGGACAGGCTGATCAGCCCCAGCATTTT
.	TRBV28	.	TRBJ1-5	CASTPYGLGSGPQHF	TGTGCCAGCACCCCCTATGGGCTGGGGAGTGGGCCCCAGCATTTT
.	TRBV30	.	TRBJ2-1	CAWSFTRGSSYNEQFF	TGTGCCTGGAGCTTTACCCGGGGGAGCTCCTACAATGAGCAGTTCTTC
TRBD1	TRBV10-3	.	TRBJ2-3	CAIRRGQGFFTDTQYF	TGTGCCATCAGACGGGGACAGGGGTTTTTCACAGATACGCAGTATTTT
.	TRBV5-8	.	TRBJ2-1	CASSLGLNAHNEQFF	TGTGCCAGCAGCTTAGGACTAAATGCTCACAATGAGCAGTTCTTC
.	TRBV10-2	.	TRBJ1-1	CASSVSLTEAFF	TGCGCCAGCAGTGTCTCCCTCACTGAAGCTTTCTTT
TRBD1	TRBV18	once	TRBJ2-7	CASSRSYRGRGIYEQYF	TGTGCCAGCTCACGAAGCTACAGGGGGCGCGGGATCTACGAGCAGTACTTC
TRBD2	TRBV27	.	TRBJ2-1	CASSFPGTSGRPSYNEQFF	TGTGCCAGCAGTTTTCCCGGGACTAGCGGGAGGCCCTCCTACAATGAGCAGTTCTTC
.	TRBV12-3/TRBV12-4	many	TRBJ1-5	CASSLQGNQPQHF	TGTGCCAGCAGTTTACAGGGCAATCAGCCCCAGCATTTT
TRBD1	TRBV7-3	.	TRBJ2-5	CASSLLGQGAKETQYF	TGTGCCAGCAGCCTACTGGGACAGGGGGCGAAAGAGACCCAGTACTTC
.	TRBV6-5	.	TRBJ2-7	CASSYSTSGYEQYF	TGTGCCAGCAGTTACTCAACCTCGGGGTACGAGCAGTACTTC
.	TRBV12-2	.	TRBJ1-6	CASRLGGRAKNSPLHF	TGTGCAAGTCGCTTAGGCGGCAGGGCCAAAAATTCACCCCTCCACTTT
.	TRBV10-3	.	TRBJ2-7	CAISESEGAGGYEQYF	TGTGCCATCAGTGAGTCGGAGGGGGCGGGAGGCTACGAGCAGTACTTC
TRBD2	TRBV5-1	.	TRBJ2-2	CASSLMWEGRGELFF	TGCGCCAGCAGCTTGATGTGGGAGGGTCGCGGGGAGCTGTTTTTT
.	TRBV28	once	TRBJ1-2	CASSFPGNGYTF	TGTGCCAGCAGTTTCCCAGGGAATGGCTACACCTTC
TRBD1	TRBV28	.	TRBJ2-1	CASSSGQGTYNEQFF	TGTGCCAGCAGTTCGGGACAGGGGACCTACAATGAGCAGTTCTTC
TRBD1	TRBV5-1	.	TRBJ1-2	CASSWDRDHRGYTF	TGCGCCAGCAGCTGGGACAGGGACCATCGTGGCTACACCTTC
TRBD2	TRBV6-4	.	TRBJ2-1	CASSEAGGSYNEQFF	TGTGCCAGCAGTGAGGCGGGAGGGTCCTACAATGAGCAGTTCTTC
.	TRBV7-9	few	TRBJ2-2	CASSPRRLTQGVTGELFF	TGTGCCAGCAGCCCGAGGAGGTTAACCCAAGGTGTCACCGGGGAGCTGTTTTTT
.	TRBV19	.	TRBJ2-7	CASTVGVYPYEQYF	TGTGCCAGTACCGTCGGGGTTTACCCCTACGAGCAGTACTTC
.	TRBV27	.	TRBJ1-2	CASSSPRAGGYTF	TGTGCCAGCAGTTCCCCCAGGGCGGGAGGCTACACCTTC
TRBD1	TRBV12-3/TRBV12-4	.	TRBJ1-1	CASSFNRGEAFF	TGTGCCAGCAGTTTTAACAGGGGTGAAGCTTTCTTT
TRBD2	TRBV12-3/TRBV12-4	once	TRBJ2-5	CASSSSGEETQYF	TGTGCCAGCAGTTCTAGCGGGGAAGAGACCCAGTACTTC
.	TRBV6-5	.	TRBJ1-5	CASSRQELQPQHF	TGTGCCAGCAGCAGACAGGAGCTGCAGCCCCAGCATTTT
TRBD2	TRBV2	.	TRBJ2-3	CASSEAMGLALADTQYF	TGTGCCAGCAGTGAAGCGATGGGACTAGCATTGGCAGATACGCAGTATTTT
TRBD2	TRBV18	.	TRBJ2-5	CASSPLTTSGQETQYF	TGTGCCAGCTCACCACTTACGACTAGCGGCCAAGAGACCCAGTACTTC
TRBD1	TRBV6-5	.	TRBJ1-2	CASSYTDREPYYGYTF	TGTGCCAGCAGTTACACTGACAGGGAGCCCTACTATGGCTACACCTTC
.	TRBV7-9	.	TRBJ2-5	CASRNRDNQETQYF	TGTGCCAGCCGCAACAGAGACAACCAAGAGACCCAGTACTTC
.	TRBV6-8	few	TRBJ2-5	CASSPPRREETQYF	TGTGCCAGCAGCCCTCCCAGGCGAGAAGAGACCCAGTACTTC
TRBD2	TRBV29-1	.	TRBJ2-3	CSVGTSGSGADTQYF	TGCAGCGTAGGGACTAGCGGGAGTGGGGCAGATACGCAGTATTTT
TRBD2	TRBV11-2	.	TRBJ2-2	CASSYWSSREGRTGELFF	TGTGCCAGCAGCTACTGGAGCTCGCGGGAGGGCCGCACCGGGGAGCTGTTTTTT
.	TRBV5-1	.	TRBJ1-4	CASSPSTGQNEKLFF	TGCGCCAGCAGCCCATCAACAGGTCAAAATGAAAAACTGTTTTTT
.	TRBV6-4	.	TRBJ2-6	CASSDSIGESGANVLTF	TGTGCCAGCAGTGACTCGATCGGGGAATCTGGGGCCAACGTCCTGACTTTC
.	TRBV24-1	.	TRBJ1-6	CATANYGASPLHF	TGTGCCACCGCTAACTACGGAGCTTCACCCCTCCACTTT